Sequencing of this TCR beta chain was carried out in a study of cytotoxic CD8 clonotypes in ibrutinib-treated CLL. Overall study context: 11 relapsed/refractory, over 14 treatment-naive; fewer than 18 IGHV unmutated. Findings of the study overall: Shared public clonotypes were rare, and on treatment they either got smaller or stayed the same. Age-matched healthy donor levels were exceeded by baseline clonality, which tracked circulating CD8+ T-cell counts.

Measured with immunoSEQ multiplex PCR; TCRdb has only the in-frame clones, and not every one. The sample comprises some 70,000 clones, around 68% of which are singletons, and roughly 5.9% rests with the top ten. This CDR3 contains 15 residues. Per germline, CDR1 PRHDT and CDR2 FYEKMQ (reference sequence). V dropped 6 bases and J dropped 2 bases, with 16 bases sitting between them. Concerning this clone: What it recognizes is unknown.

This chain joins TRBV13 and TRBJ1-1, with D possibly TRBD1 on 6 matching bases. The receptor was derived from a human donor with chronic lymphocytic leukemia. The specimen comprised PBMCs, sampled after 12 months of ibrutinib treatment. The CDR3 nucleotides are TGTGCCAGCAGTTTCGGGGGCAGACTAAACACTGAAGCTTTCTTT. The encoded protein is CASSFGGRLNTEAFF.